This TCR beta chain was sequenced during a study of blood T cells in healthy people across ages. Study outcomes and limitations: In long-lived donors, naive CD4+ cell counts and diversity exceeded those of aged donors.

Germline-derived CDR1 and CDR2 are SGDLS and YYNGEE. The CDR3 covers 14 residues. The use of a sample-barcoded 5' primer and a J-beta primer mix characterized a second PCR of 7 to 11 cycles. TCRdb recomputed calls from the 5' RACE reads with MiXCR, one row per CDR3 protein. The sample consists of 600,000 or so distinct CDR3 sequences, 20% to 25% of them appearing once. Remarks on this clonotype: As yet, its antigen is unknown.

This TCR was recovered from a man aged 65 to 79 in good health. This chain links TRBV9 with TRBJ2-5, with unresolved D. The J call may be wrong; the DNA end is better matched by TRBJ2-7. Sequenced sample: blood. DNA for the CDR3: TGTGCCAGCAGCGCCCAGACACTTCCCTACGAGCAGTACTTC. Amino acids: CASSAQTLPYEQYF.